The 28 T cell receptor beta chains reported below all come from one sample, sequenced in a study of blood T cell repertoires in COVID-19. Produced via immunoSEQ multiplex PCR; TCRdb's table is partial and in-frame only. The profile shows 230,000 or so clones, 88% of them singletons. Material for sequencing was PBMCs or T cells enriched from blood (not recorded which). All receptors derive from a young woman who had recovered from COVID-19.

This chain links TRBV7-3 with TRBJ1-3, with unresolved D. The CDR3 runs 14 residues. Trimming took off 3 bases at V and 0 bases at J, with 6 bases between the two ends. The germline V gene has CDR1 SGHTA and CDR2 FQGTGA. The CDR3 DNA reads TGTGCCAGCAGCTTGGCAGGCTCTGGAAACACCATATATTTT. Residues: CASSLAGSGNTIYF.

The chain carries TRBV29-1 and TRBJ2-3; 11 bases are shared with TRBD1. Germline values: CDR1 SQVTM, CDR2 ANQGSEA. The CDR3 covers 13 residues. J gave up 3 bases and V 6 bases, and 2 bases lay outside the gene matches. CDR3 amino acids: CSVGTGGTDTQYF. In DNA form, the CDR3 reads TGCAGCGTAGGGACAGGGGGGACAGATACGCAGTATTTT.

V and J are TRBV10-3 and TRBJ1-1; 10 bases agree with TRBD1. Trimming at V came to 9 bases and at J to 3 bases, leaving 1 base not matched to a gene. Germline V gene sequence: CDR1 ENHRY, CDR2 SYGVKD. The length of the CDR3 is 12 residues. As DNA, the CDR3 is TGTGCCATTGGGACAGGGGACACTGAAGCTTTCTTT. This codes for CAIGTGDTEAFF.

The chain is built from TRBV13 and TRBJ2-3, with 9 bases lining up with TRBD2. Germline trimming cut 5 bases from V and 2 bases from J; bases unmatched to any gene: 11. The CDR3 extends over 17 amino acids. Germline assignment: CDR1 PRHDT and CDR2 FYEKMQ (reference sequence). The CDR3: CASSTRGGANYTDTQYF. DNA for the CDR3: TGTGCCAGCAGCACTCGCGGGGGGGCGAATTACACAGATACGCAGTATTTT.

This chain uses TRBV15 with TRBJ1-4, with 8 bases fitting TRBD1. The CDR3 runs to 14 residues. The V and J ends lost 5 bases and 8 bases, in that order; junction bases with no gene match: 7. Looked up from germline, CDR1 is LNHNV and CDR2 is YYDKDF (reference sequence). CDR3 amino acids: CATSPDREGEKLFF. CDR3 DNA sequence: TGTGCCACCAGCCCGGACAGGGAGGGAGAAAAACTGTTTTTT.

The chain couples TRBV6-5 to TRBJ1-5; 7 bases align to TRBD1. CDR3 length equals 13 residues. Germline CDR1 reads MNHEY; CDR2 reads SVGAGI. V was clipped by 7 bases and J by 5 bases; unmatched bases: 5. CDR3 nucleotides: TGTGCCAGCAACCGTGGGACAGATCAGCCCCAGCATTTT. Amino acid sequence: CASNRGTDQPQHF.

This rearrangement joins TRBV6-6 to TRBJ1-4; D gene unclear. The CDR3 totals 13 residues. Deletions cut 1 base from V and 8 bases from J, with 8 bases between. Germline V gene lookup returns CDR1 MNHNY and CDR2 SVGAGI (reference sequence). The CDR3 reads CASSYYPTEKLFF. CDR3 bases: TGTGCCAGCAGTTACTATCCCACAGAAAAACTGTTTTTT.

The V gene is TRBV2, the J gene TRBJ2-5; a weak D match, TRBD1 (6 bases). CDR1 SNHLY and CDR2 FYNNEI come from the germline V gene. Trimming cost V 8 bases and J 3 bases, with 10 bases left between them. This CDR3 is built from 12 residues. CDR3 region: CASSRGKETQYF. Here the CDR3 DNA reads TGTGCCAGCTCCAGGGGTAAAGAGACCCAGTACTTC.

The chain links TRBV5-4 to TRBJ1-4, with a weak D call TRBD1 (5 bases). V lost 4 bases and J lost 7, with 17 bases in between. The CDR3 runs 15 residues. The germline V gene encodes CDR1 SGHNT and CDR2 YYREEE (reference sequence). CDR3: CASSPGRGSGEKLFF. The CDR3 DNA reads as TGTGCCAGCAGCCCCGGGAGGGGTTCGGGTGAAAAACTGTTTTTT.

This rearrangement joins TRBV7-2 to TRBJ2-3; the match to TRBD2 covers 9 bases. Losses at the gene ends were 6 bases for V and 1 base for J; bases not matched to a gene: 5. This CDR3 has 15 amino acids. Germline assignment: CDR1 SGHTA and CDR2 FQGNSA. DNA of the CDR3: TGTGCCAGCAGTATAGCGGGGGTCCGCACAGATACGCAGTATTTT. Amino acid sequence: CASSIAGVRTDTQYF.

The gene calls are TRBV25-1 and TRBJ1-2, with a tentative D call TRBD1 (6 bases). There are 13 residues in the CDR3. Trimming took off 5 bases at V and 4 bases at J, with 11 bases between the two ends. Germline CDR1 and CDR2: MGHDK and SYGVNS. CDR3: CASSPGGAYGYTF. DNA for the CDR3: TGTGCCAGCAGTCCGGGGGGCGCCTATGGCTACACCTTC.

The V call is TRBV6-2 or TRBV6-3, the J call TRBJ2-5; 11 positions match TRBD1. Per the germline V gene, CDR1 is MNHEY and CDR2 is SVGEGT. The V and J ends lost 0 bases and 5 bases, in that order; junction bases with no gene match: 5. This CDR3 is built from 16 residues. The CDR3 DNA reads TGTGCCAGCAGTTACTCGTTGGACAGGGGGCGGGAGACCCAGTACTTC. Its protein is CASSYSLDRGRETQYF.

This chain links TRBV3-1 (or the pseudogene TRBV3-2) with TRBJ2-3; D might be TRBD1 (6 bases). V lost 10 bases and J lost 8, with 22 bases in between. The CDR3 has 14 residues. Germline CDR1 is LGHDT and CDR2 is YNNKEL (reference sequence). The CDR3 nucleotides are TGTGCCAACCGAACGAGACAGGCTTCAGCTACGCAGTATTTT. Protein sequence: CANRTRQASATQYF.

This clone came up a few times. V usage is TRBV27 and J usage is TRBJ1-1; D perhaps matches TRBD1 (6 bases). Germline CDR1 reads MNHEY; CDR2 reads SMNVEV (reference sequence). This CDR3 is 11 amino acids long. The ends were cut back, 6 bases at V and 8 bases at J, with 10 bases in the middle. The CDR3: CASRSGTEAFF. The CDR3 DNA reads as TGTGCCAGCAGATCCGGGACAGAAGCTTTCTTT.

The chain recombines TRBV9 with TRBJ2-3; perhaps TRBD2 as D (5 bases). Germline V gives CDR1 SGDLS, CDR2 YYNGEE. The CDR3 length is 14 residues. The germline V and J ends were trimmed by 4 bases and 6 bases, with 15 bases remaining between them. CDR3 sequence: CASSTDGDWDTQYF. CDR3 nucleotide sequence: TGTGCCAGCAGCACGGACGGGGATTGGGATACGCAGTATTTT.

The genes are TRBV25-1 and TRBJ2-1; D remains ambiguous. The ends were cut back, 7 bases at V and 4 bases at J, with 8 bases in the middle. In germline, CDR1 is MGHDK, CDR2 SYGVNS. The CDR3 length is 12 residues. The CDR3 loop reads CASTSGYNEQFF. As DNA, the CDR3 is TGTGCCAGCACGTCAGGATACAATGAGCAGTTCTTC. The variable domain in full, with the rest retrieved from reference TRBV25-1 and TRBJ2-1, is EADIYQTPRYLVIGTGKKITLECSQTMGHDKMYWYQQDPGMELHLIHYSYGVNSTEKGDLSSESTVSRIRTEHFPLTLESARPSHTSQYLCASTSGYNEQFFGPGTRLTVL.

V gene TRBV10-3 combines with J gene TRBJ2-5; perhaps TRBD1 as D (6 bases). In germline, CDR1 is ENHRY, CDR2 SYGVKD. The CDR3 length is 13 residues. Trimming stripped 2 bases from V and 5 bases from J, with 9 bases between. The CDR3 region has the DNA TGTGCCATCAGTGAGGGGGGCGCGGAGACCCAGTACTTC. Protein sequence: CAISEGGAETQYF.

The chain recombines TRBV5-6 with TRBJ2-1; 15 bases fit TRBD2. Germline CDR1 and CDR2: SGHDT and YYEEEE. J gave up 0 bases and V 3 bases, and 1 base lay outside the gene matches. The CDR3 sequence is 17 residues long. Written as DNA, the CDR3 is TGTGCCAGCAGCTGGGGACTAGCGGGGGGCTCCTACAATGAGCAGTTCTTC. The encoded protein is CASSWGLAGGSYNEQFF.

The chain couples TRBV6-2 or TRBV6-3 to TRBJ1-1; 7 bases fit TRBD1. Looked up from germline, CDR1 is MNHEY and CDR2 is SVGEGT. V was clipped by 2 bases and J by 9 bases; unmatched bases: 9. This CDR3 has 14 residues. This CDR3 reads CASSYQIDRVKAFF. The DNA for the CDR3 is TGTGCCAGCAGTTACCAAATCGACAGGGTTAAAGCTTTCTTT.

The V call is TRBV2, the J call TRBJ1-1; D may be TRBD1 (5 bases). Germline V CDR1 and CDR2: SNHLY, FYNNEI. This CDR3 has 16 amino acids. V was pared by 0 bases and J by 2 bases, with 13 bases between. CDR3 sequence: CASSEATGLPNTEAFF. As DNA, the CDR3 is TGTGCCAGCAGTGAAGCCACGGGACTTCCCAACACTGAAGCTTTCTTT.

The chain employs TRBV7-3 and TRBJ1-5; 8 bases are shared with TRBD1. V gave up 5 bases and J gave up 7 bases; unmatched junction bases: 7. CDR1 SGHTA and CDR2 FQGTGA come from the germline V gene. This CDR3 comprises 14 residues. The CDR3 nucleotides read TGTGCCAGCAGCCAGGCCAGGGGGCGGCAGCCCCAGCATTTT. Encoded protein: CASSQARGRQPQHF.

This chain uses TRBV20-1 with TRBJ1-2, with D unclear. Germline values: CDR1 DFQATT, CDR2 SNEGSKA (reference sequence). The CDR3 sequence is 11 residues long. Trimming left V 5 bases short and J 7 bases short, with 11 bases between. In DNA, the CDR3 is TGCAGTGCTCTGGGCATTATTGGCTACACCTTC. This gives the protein CSALGIIGYTF.

As DNA, the CDR3 is TGCGCCAGCAGCCAAGCGCGGAACAGGGCCTACGAGCAGTACTTC. It specifies CASSQARNRAYEQYF. The chain links TRBV4-3 to TRBJ2-7; possible D gene TRBD1, 6 bases. Germline loops: CDR1 LGHNA, CDR2 YSLEER. The CDR3 sequence is 15 residues long. V lost 1 base, J lost 2 bases, and 12 bases lay in between.

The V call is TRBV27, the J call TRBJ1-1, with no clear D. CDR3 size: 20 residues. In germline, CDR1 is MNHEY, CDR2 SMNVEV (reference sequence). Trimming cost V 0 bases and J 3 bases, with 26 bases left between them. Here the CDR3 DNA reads TGTGCCAGCAGTTTATCGCTTGGGGTTGGGAGCCCGGCGGGGTACACTGAAGCTTTCTTT. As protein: CASSLSLGVGSPAGYTEAFF.

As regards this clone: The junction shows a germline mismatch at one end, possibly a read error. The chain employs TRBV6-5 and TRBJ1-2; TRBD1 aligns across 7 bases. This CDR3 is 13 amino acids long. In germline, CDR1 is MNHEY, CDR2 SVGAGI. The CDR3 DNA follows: TGTGCCTGCAGGGACAGCAACCTCTATGGCTACACCTTC. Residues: CACRDSNLYGYTF.

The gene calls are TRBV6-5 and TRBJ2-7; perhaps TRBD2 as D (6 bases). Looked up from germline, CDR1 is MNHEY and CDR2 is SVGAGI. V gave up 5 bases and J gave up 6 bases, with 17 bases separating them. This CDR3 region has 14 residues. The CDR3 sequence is CASSPWDLPSEQYF. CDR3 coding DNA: TGTGCCAGCAGTCCCTGGGACTTACCTAGCGAGCAGTACTTC.

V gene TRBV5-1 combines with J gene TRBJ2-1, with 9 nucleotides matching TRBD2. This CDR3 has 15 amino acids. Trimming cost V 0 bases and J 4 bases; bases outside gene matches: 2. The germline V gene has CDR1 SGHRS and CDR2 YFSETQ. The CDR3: CASSLASGAYNEQFF. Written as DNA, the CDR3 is TGCGCCAGCAGCTTGGCTAGCGGGGCATACAATGAGCAGTTCTTC.

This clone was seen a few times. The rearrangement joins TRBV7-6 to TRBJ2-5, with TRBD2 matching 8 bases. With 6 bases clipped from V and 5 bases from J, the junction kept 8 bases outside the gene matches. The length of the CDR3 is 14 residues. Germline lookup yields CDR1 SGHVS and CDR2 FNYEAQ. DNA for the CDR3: TGTGCCAGCAGTCGTCCGGGACTAGTGGAGACCCAGTACTTC. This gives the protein CASSRPGLVETQYF.